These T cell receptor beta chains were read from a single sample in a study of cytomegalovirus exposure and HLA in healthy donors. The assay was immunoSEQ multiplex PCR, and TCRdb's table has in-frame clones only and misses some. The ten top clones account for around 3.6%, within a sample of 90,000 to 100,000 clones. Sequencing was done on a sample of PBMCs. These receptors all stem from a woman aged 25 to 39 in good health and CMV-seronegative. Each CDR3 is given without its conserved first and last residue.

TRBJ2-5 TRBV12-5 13 ASGNNRGSYETQY
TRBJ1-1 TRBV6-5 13 ASNLWTGEGTEAF
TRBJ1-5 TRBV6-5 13 ASSYSEAVDQPQH
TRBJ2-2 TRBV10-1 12 ASSDGRDTGELF
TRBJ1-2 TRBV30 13 AWSPGSREGSGYT
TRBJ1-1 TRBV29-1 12 STRDRGRYTEAF
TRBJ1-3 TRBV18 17 ASSPSDVGGGNSGNTIY
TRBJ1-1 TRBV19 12 ASCHRGGNTEAF
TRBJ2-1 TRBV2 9 ATQGYNEQF
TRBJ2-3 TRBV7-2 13 ASRPRTALTDTQY
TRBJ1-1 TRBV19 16 ASSLRTGTGRRYTEAF
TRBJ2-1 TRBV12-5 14 ASGQWRGAAYNEQF
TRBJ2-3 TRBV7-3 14 ASSFRRTTSTDTQY
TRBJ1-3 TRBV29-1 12 SVDTSGSGNTIY
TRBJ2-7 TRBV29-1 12 SVDRGQGSYEQY
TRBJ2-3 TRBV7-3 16 ASSLTGRGGWNTDTQY
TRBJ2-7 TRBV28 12 ASSLLQGSYEQY
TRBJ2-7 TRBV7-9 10 ASSPTAYEQY
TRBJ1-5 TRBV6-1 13 ASRISDSGGQPQH
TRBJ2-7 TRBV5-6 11 ASTGQGSNEQY
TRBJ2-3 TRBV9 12 ASSVPAQGDTQY
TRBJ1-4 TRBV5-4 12 ASSRGYPDEKLF
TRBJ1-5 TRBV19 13 ASTITTGYHQPQH
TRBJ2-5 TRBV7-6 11 ASSPDIQETQY
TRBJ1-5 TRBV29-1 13 SVGDLTGGNQPQH
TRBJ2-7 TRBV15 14 ATSRDKASGAYEQY
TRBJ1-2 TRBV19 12 ASSIDLQNYGYT
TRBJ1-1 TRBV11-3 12 ASRAEGENTEAF
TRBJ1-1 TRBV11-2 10 ATSGLNTEAF
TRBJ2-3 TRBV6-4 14 ASSEGAGDTADTQY
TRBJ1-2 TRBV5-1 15 ASSLGPSVGGAEGYT
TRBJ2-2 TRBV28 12 ASQQGEGTGELF
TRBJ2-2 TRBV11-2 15 ASSSGLAGVNTGELF
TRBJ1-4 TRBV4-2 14 ASSQFPDRGDEKLF
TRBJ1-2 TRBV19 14 ASSFGQGATNYGYT
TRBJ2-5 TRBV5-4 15 ASSPSPTSGDQETQY
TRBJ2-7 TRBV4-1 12 ASSQPLLGGEQY